This T cell receptor (beta chain) was recorded in a study of shared clonotypes between healthy human individuals. Evenly divided among several immunoSEQ plates was the genomic DNA of each subset. Here immunoSEQ multiplex PCR was the method, and the copy in TCRdb shows in-frame clones only, minus some. The sample has over a million clones; approximately 72% are singletons. V lost 4 bases to trimming and J lost 0 bases; unmatched junction nucleotides: 5. Germline-derived CDR1 and CDR2 are SGHRS and YFSETQ. There are 16 residues in the CDR3. The sequenced sample consisted of memory CD4+ T cells sorted from blood. Specified subset: CD45RA-negative fraction. V and J are TRBV5-1 and TRBJ2-3; 10 bases fit TRBD2. This receptor was identified in a man aged 18 to 30 in good health. CDR3 in DNA: TGCGCCAGCAGCCCGGGACTAGCGAAGAGCACAGATACGCAGTATTTT. Encoded protein: CASSPGLAKSTDTQYF.